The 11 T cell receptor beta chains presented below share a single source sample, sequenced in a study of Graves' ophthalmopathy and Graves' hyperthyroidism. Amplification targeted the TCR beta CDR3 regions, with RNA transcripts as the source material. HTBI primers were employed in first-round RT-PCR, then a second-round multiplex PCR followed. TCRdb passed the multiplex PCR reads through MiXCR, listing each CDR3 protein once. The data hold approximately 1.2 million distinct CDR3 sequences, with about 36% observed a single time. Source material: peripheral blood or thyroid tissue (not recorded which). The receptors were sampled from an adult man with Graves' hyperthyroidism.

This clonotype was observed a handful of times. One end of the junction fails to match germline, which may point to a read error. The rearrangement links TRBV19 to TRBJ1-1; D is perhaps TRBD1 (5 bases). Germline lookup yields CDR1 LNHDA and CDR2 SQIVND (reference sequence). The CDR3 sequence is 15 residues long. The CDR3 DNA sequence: TGTGCCAGCCTGGGGTTTCGGGGGGTGAAGACTGAAGCTTTCTTT. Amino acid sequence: CASLGFRGVKTEAFF.

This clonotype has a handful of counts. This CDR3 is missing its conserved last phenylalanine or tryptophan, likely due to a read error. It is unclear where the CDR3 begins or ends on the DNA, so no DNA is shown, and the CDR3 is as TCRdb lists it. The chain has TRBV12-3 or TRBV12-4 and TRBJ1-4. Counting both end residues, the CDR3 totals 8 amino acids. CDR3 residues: CASSLWVV.

The DNA for the CDR3 is TGTGCCATCAGGAGCTCCACCGGGGGGGAGACCCAGTACTTC. It is translated as CAIRSSTGGETQYF. This chain joins TRBV10-3 and TRBJ2-5, with TRBD2 matching 7 bases. CDR3 length equals 14 residues. Trimming cost V 6 bases and J 5 bases; bases outside gene matches: 9. The germline V gene has CDR1 ENHRY and CDR2 SYGVKD.

The CDR3 protein is CASSANRVLLNSPLHF. The CDR3 DNA sequence: TGTGCCAGCAGCGCTAACAGGGTATTACTTAATTCACCCCTCCACTTT. The rearrangement uses TRBV7-8 and TRBJ1-6, with TRBD1 as a possible D gene (6 bases). The CDR3 is made up of 16 amino acids. V lost 5 bases and J 6 bases, leaving 17 bases between the germline ends. Germline assignment: CDR1 SGHVS and CDR2 FQNEAQ.

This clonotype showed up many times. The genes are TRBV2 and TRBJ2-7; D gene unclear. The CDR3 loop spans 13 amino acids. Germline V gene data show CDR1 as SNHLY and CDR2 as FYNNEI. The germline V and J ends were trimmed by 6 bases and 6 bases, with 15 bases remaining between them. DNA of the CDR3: TGTGCCAGCAGAATATTTCCTGCCTCCGAGCAGTACTTC. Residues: CASRIFPASEQYF.

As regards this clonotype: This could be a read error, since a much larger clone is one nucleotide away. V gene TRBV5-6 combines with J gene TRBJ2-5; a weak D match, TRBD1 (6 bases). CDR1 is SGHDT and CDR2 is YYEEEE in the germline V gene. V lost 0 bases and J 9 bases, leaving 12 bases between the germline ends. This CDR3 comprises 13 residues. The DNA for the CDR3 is TGTGCCAGCAGCTTGGGAGGGGGAAACGCCCAGTACTTC. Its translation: CASSLGGGNAQYF. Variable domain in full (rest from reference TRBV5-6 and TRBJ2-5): DAGVTQSPTHLIKTRGQQVTLRCSPKSGHDTVSWYQQALGQGPQFIFQYYEEEERQRGNFPDRFSGHQFPNYSSELNVNALLLGDSALYLCASSLGGGNAQYFGPGTRLLVL.

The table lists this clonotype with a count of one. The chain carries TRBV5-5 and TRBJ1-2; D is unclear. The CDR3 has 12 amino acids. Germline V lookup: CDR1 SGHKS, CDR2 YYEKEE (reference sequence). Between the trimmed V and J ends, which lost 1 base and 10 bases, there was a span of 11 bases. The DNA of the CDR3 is TGTGCCAGCAGCTTGTCCGGGCAGGTCTACACCTTC. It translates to CASSLSGQVYTF. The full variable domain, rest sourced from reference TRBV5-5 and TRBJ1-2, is DAGVTQSPTHLIKTRGQQVTLRCSPISGHKSVSWYQQVLGQGPQFIFQYYEKEERGRGNFPDRFSARQFPNYSSELNVNALLLGDSALYLCASSLSGQVYTFGSGTRLTVV.

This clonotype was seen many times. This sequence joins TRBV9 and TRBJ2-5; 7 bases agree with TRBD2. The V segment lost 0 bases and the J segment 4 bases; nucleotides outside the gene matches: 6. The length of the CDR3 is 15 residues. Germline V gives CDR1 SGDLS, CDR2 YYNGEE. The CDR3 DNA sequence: TGTGCCAGCAGCGTAGTGGGCGGGAGCGGAGAGACCCAGTACTTC. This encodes CASSVVGGSGETQYF.

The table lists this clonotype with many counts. CDR3 nucleotides: TGTGCCAGCAGTTTCCCGGCAGGATCCTCTGGGGCCAACGTCCTGACTTTC. Amino acids: CASSFPAGSSGANVLTF. The rearrangement links TRBV6-6 to TRBJ2-6; D not resolved. V lost 4 bases and J lost 0, with 13 bases in between. Looked up from germline, CDR1 is MNHNY and CDR2 is SVGAGI (reference sequence). This CDR3 has 17 amino acids.

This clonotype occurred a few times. CDR3 amino acids: CASSSGTEQNPEAFF. CDR3 nucleotides: TGTGCCAGCAGTTCCGGGACGGAGCAAAACCCTGAAGCTTTCTTT. The chain couples TRBV12-3 or TRBV12-4 to TRBJ1-1; a weak D match, TRBD1 (5 bases). The V gene lost 4 bases and the J gene lost 6 bases, with 18 bases spanning the gap. There are 15 residues in the CDR3.

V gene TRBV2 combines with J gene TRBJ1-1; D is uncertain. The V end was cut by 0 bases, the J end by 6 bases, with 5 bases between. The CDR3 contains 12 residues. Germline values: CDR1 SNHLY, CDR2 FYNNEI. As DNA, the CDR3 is TGTGCCAGCAGTGAAGCAACGGCTGAAGCTTTCTTT. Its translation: CASSEATAEAFF.